The clone carrying this T cell receptor (beta chain) was detected a few times. This entry is derived from a study of blood T cell repertoires in COVID-19. Study details: Acute and convalescent COVID-19 samples came from the United States, Italy and Spain.

V lost 2 bases and J 1 base, leaving 6 bases between the germline ends. Germline CDR1 reads KGHSH; CDR2 reads LQKENI. The CDR3 is made up of 14 amino acids. Assay used: immunoSEQ multiplex PCR; TCRdb lists only in-frame clones, some missing. Of about 410,000 clones in the sample, under 90% are singletons; the top ten hold 1.7%. Cohort assignment relied on participant-reported clinical history. Two consecutive negative NP/OP PCR tests, clearance, or resolved symptoms defined Cohort 3 recovery. Sequencing was carried out using PBMCs or T cells enriched from blood (not recorded which). The J gene is TRBJ1-5, the V gene TRBV18, with D possibly matching TRBD1 (6 bases). The origin of this receptor is a woman aged 30 to 39 who had recovered from COVID-19. The CDR3 loop reads CASSPGQSNQPQHF. The CDR3, as DNA: TGTGCCAGCTCACCAGGACAGAGCAATCAGCCCCAGCATTTT.